This T cell receptor (beta chain) derives from a study of cytomegalovirus exposure and HLA in healthy donors. On the study more broadly: Among 150 million to 200 million T cells, an earlier analysis found 120 million or so unique TCR beta sequences. There were approximately 81 million unique TCRs (from HLA-typed donors) in an early data release. Study-level results: In vitro, three CMV-associated chains proved specific for CMV antigens. Later analysis identified a missense DCLRE1C variant that was linked to TCR beta V- and J-gene trimming.

The V and J ends lost 5 bases and 9 bases respectively, with 12 bases between them. The CDR3 length is 12 residues. Germline CDR1 LNHDA, CDR2 SQIVND (reference sequence). Amplification used 60 Vbeta primers and 13 Jbeta primers. The table came from immunoSEQ multiplex PCR; TCRdb's copy has only in-frame clones and leaves some out. The sample has roughly 180,000 clones; 65% to 85% are singletons. Worth noting for this clone: Its antigen is as yet unknown.

The V gene is TRBV19, the J gene TRBJ2-3; D call uncertain. The material sequenced was PBMCs. The sequence derives from a male donor in good health and CMV-seronegative. DNA of the CDR3: TGTGCCAGTAGTTCCCTCCCAGGCACGCAGTATTTT. This translates into CASSSLPGTQYF. The full variable domain, rest sourced from reference TRBV19 and TRBJ2-3, is DGGITQSPKYLFRKEGQNVTLSCEQNLNHDAMYWYRQDPGQGLRLIYYSQIVNDFQKGDIAEGYSVSREKKESFPLTVTSAQKNPTAFYLCASSSLPGTQYFGPGTRLTVL.